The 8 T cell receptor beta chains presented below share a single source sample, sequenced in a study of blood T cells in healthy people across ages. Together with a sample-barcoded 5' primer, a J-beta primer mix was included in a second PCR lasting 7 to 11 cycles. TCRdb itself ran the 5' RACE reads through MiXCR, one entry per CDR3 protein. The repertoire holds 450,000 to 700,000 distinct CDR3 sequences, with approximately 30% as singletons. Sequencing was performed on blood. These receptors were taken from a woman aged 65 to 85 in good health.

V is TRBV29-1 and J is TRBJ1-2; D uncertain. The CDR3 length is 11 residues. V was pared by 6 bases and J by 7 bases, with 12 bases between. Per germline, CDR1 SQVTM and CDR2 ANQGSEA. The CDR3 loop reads CSVLVLSGYTF. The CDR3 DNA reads TGCAGCGTGCTGGTCCTTTCTGGCTACACCTTC.

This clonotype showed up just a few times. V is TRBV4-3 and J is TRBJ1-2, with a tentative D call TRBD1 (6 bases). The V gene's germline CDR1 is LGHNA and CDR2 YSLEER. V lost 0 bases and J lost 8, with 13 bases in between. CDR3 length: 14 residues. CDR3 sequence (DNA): TGCGCCAGCAGCCAAGAACTGCACAGGGCCGGCTACACCTTC. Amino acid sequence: CASSQELHRAGYTF.

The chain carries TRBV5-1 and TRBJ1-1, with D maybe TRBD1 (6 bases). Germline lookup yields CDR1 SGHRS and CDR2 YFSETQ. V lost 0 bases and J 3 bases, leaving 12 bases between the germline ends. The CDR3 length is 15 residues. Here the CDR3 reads CASSLEGDMDTEAFF. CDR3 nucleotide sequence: TGCGCCAGCAGCTTGGAGGGGGACATGGACACTGAAGCTTTCTTT.

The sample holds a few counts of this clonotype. The CDR3 loop is CSVEPPSTDTQYF. The CDR3 DNA reads TGCAGCGTTGAACCCCCTAGCACAGATACGCAGTATTTT. This chain connects TRBV29-1 to TRBJ2-3; no clear D gene. With 2 bases removed from V and 0 bases from J, the gap between germline ends came to 6 bases. Per the germline V gene, CDR1 is SQVTM and CDR2 is ANQGSEA. This CDR3 has 13 residues.

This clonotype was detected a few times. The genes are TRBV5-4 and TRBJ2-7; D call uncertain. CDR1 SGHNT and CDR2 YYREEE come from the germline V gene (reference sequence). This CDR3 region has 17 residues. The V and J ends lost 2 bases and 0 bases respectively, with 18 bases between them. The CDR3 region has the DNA TGTGCCAGCAGCTTCGGAACGGCCCCCCGTCTCTCCTACGAGCAGTACTTC. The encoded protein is CASSFGTAPRLSYEQYF.

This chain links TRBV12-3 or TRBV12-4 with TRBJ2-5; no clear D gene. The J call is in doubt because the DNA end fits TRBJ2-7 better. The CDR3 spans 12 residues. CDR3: CASSPWANEQYF. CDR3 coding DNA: TGTGCCAGCAGCCCTTGGGCAAACGAGCAGTACTTC.

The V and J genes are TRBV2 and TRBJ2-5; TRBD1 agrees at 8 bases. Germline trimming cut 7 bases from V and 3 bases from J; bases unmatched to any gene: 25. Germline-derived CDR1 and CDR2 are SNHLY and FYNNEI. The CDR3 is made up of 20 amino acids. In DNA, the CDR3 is TGTGCCAGCACCGAGGATGGGACAGTGCAGGGGGCGAAGACCAAAGAGACCCAGTACTTC. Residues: CASTEDGTVQGAKTKETQYF.

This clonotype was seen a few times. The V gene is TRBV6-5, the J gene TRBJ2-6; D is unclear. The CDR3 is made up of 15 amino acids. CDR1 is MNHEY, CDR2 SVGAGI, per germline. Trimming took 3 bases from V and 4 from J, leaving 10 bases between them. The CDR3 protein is CASSYRVTGANVLTF. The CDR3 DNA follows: TGTGCCAGCAGTTATAGGGTAACCGGGGCCAACGTCCTGACTTTC.